The 18 T cell receptor beta chains in this list originate from one sample, sequenced in a study of response to subunit inactivated influenza vaccine. MiXCR, applied by TCRdb to the RT-PCR reads, yields one record per CDR3 protein. The sample shows about 540,000 distinct CDR3 sequences, under 30% of them seen only once. The sample also formed part of further work on T cells expressing NK-cell markers. That source notes: The cDNA for TCR beta came from 5'RACE template switching with UMIs.

Sequencing was performed on CD4+ T cells sorted from PBMCs, taken less than 13 days after vaccination. The source of these receptors is a man aged 45 to 65 who received an inactivated influenza vaccine.

This clonotype was picked up a small number of times. The V and J genes are TRBV14 and TRBJ2-1; D remains unclear. This CDR3 is built from 16 residues. Between the trimmed V and J ends, which lost 1 base and 3 bases, there was a span of 13 bases. Germline V gives CDR1 SGHDN, CDR2 FVKESK. Here the CDR3 DNA reads TGTGCCAGCAGCCAAGGGCCCGCTCGATTCTACAATGAGCAGTTCTTC. This translates into CASSQGPARFYNEQFF. The full variable domain, completed using reference TRBV14 and TRBJ2-1, is EAGVTQFPSHSVIEKGQTVTLRCDPISGHDNLYWYRRVMGKEIKFLLHFVKESKQDESGMPNNRFLAERTGGTYSTLKVQPAELEDSGVYFCASSQGPARFYNEQFFGPGTRLTVL.

The V call is TRBV2, the J call TRBJ2-7, with a possible D match to TRBD2 (6 bases). The CDR3 loop spans 14 amino acids. Germline CDR1 is SNHLY and CDR2 is FYNNEI. The V and J ends lost 10 bases and 6 bases respectively, with 22 bases between them. As DNA, the CDR3 is TGTGCCACTAAGTCGGCAGGAGGAGGGTCCGAGCAGTACTTC. Translated: CATKSAGGGSEQYF.

The chain joins TRBV4-3 to TRBJ2-1; D gene ambiguous. This CDR3 has 16 amino acids. Trimming cost V 0 bases and J 8 bases, with 17 bases left between them. CDR1 is LGHNA, CDR2 YSLEER, per germline. This CDR3 is CASSQDRRPRWDEQFF. CDR3 DNA: TGCGCCAGCAGCCAAGATCGGCGGCCCAGATGGGATGAGCAGTTCTTC.

This clonotype was detected a few times. J is TRBJ2-7 and V is TRBV20-1; D is uncertain. With 6 bases removed from V and 7 bases from J, the gap between germline ends came to 16 bases. The CDR3 has 12 amino acids. The germline gives CDR1 DFQATT, CDR2 SNEGSKA (reference sequence). CDR3 region: CSALKEGWEQYF. In nucleotides, the CDR3 is TGCAGTGCACTAAAGGAAGGCTGGGAGCAGTACTTC.

This clonotype was seen once. The chain carries TRBV19 and TRBJ1-1, with D perhaps matching TRBD1 (6 bases). The germline gives CDR1 LNHDA, CDR2 SQIVND (reference sequence). This CDR3 has 14 amino acids. Trimming took off 6 bases at V and 7 bases at J, with 18 bases between the two ends. The CDR3 loop reads CASSRGRGGFEAFF. For the CDR3, the DNA is TGTGCCAGTAGCCGGGGCAGGGGAGGTTTTGAAGCTTTCTTT.

The CDR3 sequence is CASSVSSGGGQETQYF. As DNA, the CDR3 is TGTGCCAGCAGTGTGAGTAGCGGAGGGGGTCAAGAGACCCAGTACTTC. The chain recombines TRBV2 with TRBJ2-5, with D perhaps being TRBD1 or TRBD2 (6 bases each). Trimming removed 4 bases at V and 2 bases at J, with 17 bases between. The CDR3 covers 16 residues. Germline loops: CDR1 SNHLY, CDR2 FYNNEI.

The gene calls are TRBV5-1 and TRBJ2-3; 8 nucleotides agree with TRBD2. CDR3 length: 13 amino acids. Trimming at V came to 5 bases and at J to 1 base, leaving 0 bases not matched to a gene. Germline CDR1 reads SGHRS; CDR2 reads YFSETQ. CDR3 in DNA: TGCGCCAGCAGGACTAGCGGCACAGATACGCAGTATTTT. It encodes CASRTSGTDTQYF.

This sequence joins TRBV12-3 or TRBV12-4 and TRBJ2-1; D ambiguous. This CDR3 spans 17 amino acids. Trimming pared 2 bases from V and 9 bases from J, leaving 23 bases between. The CDR3 sequence is CASSLILSYSKAAEQFF. The DNA of the CDR3 is TGTGCCAGCAGTTTAATTCTTAGCTATTCAAAGGCCGCTGAGCAGTTCTTC.

The chain employs TRBV9 and TRBJ2-5, with D perhaps TRBD2 (5 bases). CDR3 size: 12 residues. Germline V CDR1 and CDR2: SGDLS, YYNGEE. V was trimmed by 1 base and J by 7 bases, leaving 8 bases between them. The DNA of the CDR3 is TGTGCCAGCAGCGTAAGCGAGGGGACCCAGTACTTC. Its protein product is CASSVSEGTQYF.

This clonotype came up a few times. The chain recombines TRBV15 with TRBJ2-3; no definite D call. The CDR3 extends over 15 amino acids. Germline assignment: CDR1 LNHNV and CDR2 YYDKDF (reference sequence). The germline V and J ends were trimmed by 6 bases and 6 bases, with 19 bases remaining between them. In nucleotides, the CDR3 is TGTGCCACCAGTTTCCAGTACCTAATCGCGGATACGCAGTATTTT. The encoded protein is CATSFQYLIADTQYF.

This clonotype was detected many times. The V and J genes are TRBV5-1 and TRBJ2-3; a weak D match, TRBD1 (6 bases). The CDR3 is 15 residues long. Trimming pared 4 bases from V and 0 bases from J, leaving 12 bases between. The V gene's germline CDR1 is SGHRS and CDR2 YFSETQ. Written as DNA, the CDR3 is TGCGCCAGCAGCCCTACAGGGTTGAGCACAGATACGCAGTATTTT. It yields the protein CASSPTGLSTDTQYF.

The chain links TRBV5-6 to TRBJ2-5; D is unclear. This CDR3 comprises 10 residues. Germline CDR1 is SGHDT and CDR2 is YYEEEE. V lost 6 bases, J lost 4 bases, and 4 bases lay in between. CDR3 in amino acids: CASNPETQYF. The CDR3 region has the DNA TGTGCCAGCAACCCAGAGACCCAGTACTTC.

This clonotype was observed a handful of times. One junction end does not reproduce the germline sequence, and a read error may be involved. The gene calls are TRBV11-2 and TRBJ2-1, with 8 nucleotides matching TRBD1. The V gene's germline CDR1 is SGHAT and CDR2 FQNNGV. CDR3 length: 14 residues. The CDR3 is CASSLGDRINEQFF. CDR3 DNA sequence: TGTGCCAGCAGTTTAGGGGACAGGATAAATGAGCAGTTCTTC.

This clonotype was seen a handful of times. V is TRBV12-3 or TRBV12-4 and J is TRBJ2-4; 8 nucleotides match TRBD1. The V gene end was trimmed by 4 bases and the J gene end by 9 bases; junction bases not matched to a gene: 5. The CDR3 covers 13 residues. This CDR3 reads CASSYRGSVIQYF. The CDR3 coding sequence is TGTGCCAGCAGTTACAGGGGGTCAGTCATTCAGTACTTC.

This clonotype appeared many times. The chain couples TRBV5-1 to TRBJ2-7; TRBD1 aligns across 8 bases. Trimming took 2 bases from V and 12 from J; bases not matched to a gene: 7. Germline values: CDR1 SGHRS, CDR2 YFSETQ. The CDR3 runs to 12 residues. CDR3 DNA sequence: TGCGCCAGCAGCTTTCAGACAGGGGCCTTGTACTTC. Translated: CASSFQTGALYF.

The chain employs TRBV20-1 and TRBJ2-1, with 7 bases aligning to TRBD2. J lost 2 bases, V lost 3 bases, and 1 base had no gene match. The CDR3 is 13 amino acids. CDR1 and CDR2 (germline): DFQATT, SNEGSKA (reference sequence). The CDR3 DNA reads TGCAGTGCTAGCGGACTAGCCTACAATGAGCAGTTCTTC. Its protein is CSASGLAYNEQFF.

The chain employs TRBV28 and TRBJ1-5; 8 nucleotides align to TRBD1. The germline gives CDR1 MDHEN, CDR2 SYDVKM. The CDR3 is made up of 17 amino acids. V dropped 9 bases and J dropped 2; count of bases not matched to a gene: 15. The CDR3 sequence: CASLEGGWGQGNQPQHF. CDR3 DNA sequence: TGTGCCAGTTTGGAGGGAGGTTGGGGACAGGGCAATCAGCCCCAGCATTTT. Combining the CDR3 with reference TRBV28 and TRBJ1-5 gives the whole variable domain DVKVTQSSRYLVKRTGEKVFLECVQDMDHENMFWYRQDPGLGLRLIYFSYDVKMKEKGDIPEGYSVSREKKERFSLILESASTNQTSMYLCASLEGGWGQGNQPQHFGDGTRLSIL.

This clonotype was recorded at least ten times. The rearrangement joins TRBV5-6 to TRBJ1-2; 10 bases are a match to TRBD1. This CDR3 is built from 15 residues. The V gene's germline CDR1 is SGHDT and CDR2 YYEEEE. The J segment lost 3 bases and the V segment lost 4 bases, leaving 6 bases of the junction unmatched. The chain's CDR3 is CASSKMTGGYYGYTF. CDR3 bases: TGTGCCAGCAGCAAAATGACAGGGGGCTACTATGGCTACACCTTC.